This record looks at one T cell receptor (beta chain) sequence and its context. In germline, CDR1 is MNHEY, CDR2 SMNVEV (reference sequence). The CDR3 length is 13 residues. Germline trimming cut 10 bases from V and 2 bases from J; bases unmatched to any gene: 7. The data were taken from a study of blood T cell repertoires in COVID-19. Study in general: Spain, Italy and the United States supplied samples that represented acute and convalescent COVID-19. Nucleic acid was either cDNA or gDNA, and it came from T cells, B-cell-depleted T cells, or PBMCs.

In the study's own analysis: Reference gene primers were amplified, and this amplification served to estimate nucleated cell counts. Assay used: immunoSEQ multiplex PCR; TCRdb lists only in-frame clones, some missing. That table furnishes V, J and clone size, whereas the DNA furnished D and trimming. Of a few hundred thousand clones in the sample, less than 90% were seen once. The sequencing sample was made of peripheral blood. This TCR was sampled from a man aged 55-75 years with acute or convalescent COVID-19. The chain links TRBV27 to TRBJ2-5; 7 bases line up with TRBD2. For the CDR3, the DNA is TGTGCCATCCGCCCTAGCGGACAAGAGACCCAGTACTTC. Translating gives CAIRPSGQETQYF.